This T cell receptor beta chain is from a study of CD8 T cells in ankylosing spondylitis. This clonotype was recorded many times. TCRdb independently ran MiXCR on the 5' RACE reads; one entry per CDR3 protein. This table holds more than 300,000 distinct CDR3 sequences, around 10% found once. This TCR was sampled from a female donor with ankylosing spondylitis or in good health (not recorded which). The sequencing sample was made of blood, either unsorted or a sorted T cell fraction (not recorded which).

CDR3 residues: CASSTTTGIYNEQFF. For the CDR3, the DNA is TGCGCCAGCAGCACAACGACAGGGATCTACAATGAGCAGTTCTTC. V gene TRBV5-1 combines with J gene TRBJ2-1, with 7 bases matching TRBD1. Trimming removed 4 bases from V and 3 bases from J; junction bases left unmatched: 7. The CDR3 loop spans 15 amino acids. Germline values: CDR1 SGHRS, CDR2 YFSETQ. Based on the CDR3 plus reference TRBV5-1 and TRBJ2-1, the full variable domain is KAGVTQTPRYLIKTRGQQVTLSCSPISGHRSVSWYQQTPGQGLQFLFEYFSETQRNKGNFPGRFSGRQFSNSRSEMNVSTLELGDSALYLCASSTTTGIYNEQFFGPGTRLTVL.